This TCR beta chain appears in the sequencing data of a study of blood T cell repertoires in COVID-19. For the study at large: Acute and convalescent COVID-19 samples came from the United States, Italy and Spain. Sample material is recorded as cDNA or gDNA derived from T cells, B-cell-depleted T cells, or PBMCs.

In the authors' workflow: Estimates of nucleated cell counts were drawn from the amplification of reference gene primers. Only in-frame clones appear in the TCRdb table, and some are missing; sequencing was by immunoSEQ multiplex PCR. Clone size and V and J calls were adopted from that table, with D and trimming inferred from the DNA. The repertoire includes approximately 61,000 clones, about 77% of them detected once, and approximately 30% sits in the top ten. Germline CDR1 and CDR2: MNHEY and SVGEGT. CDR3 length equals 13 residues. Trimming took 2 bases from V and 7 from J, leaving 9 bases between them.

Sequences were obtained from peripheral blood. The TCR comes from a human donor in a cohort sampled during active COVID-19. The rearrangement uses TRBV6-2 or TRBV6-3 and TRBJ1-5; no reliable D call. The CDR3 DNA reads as TGTGCCAGCAGTTACAGGAGTAGGCAGCCCCAGCATTTT. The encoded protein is CASSYRSRQPQHF.